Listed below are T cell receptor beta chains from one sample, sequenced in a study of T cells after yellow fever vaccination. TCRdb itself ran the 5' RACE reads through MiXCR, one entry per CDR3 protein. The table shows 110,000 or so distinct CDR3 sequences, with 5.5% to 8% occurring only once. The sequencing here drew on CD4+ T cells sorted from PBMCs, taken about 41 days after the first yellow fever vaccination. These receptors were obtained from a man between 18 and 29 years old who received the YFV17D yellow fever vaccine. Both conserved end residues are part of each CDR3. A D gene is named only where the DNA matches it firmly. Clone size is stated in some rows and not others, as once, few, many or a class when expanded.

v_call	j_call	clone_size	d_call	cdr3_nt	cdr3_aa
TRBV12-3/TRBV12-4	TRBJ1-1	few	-	TGTGCCAGCAGCCCTTGGGTCCGGAACACTGAAGCTTTCTTT	CASSPWVRNTEAFF
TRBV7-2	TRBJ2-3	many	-	TGTGCCAGCAGCTTAGTACGGCTGGCAGATACGCAGTATTTT	CASSLVRLADTQYF
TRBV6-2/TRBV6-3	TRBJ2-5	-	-	TGTGCCAGCAGCCTACCCCCTGGGGAGACCCAGTACTTC	CASSLPPGETQYF
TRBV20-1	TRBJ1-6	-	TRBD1	TGCAGTGCCTTTTCCCGACAGGGGATGAGTTGGTCACCCCTCCACTTT	CSAFSRQGMSWSPLHF
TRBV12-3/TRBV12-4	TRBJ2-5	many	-	TGTGCCAGCAGTTTAGGACGAGGGGAGACCCAGTACTTC	CASSLGRGETQYF
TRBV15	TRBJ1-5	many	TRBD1	TGTGCCACCAGCAGGAAGACAGGGGGACGGAATCAGCCCCAGCATTTT	CATSRKTGGRNQPQHF
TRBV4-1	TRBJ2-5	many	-	TGCGCCAGCAGCCAACAGGGGTCGGAGACCCAGTACTTC	CASSQQGSETQYF
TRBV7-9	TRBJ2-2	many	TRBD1	TGTGCCAGCAGCTTAATCACAGGGGGATACACCGGGGAGCTGTTTTTT	CASSLITGGYTGELFF
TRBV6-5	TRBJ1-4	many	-	TGTGCCAGCAGTTACCGGCCGGAGGGGGAAAAACTGTTTTTT	CASSYRPEGEKLFF
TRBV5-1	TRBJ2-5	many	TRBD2	TGCGCCAGCAGCTGGAATAGCGGGGGGCAAGAGACCCAGTACTTC	CASSWNSGGQETQYF
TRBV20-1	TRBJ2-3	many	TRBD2	TGCAGTGCCACCCGCCTTTTAGCGGGGGGCCTGGATACGCAGTATTTT	CSATRLLAGGLDTQYF
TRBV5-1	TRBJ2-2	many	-	TGCGCCAGCAGCTCCTCGGGGGGCCCTAACACCGGGGAGCTGTTTTTT	CASSSSGGPNTGELFF
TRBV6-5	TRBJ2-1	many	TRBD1	TGTGCCAGCAGTCCCTCGAGGACAGGTAGCTCCTACAATGAGCAGTTCTTC	CASSPSRTGSSYNEQFF
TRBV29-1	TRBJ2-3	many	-	TGCAGCGTTGGTGGGGATACGCAGTATTTT	CSVGGDTQYF
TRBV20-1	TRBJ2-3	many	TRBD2	TGCAGTGCTGTTAGCGGGGGGGCATTAGATACGCAGTATTTT	CSAVSGGALDTQYF
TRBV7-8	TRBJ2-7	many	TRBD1	TGTGCCAGCAGGTATACAGGGGGCATTTCCTACGAGCAGTACTTC	CASRYTGGISYEQYF
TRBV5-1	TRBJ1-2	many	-	TGCGCCAGCAGCTCGGACAACTATGGCTACACCTTC	CASSSDNYGYTF
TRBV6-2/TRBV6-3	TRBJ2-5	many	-	TGTGCCAGCAGTTACTCGAAGGCAGGGCCCCAAGAGACCCAGTACTTC	CASSYSKAGPQETQYF
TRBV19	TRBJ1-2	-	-	TGTGCCAGTAGTAGGAGGTCAGGGCGGAACTATGGCTACACCTTC	CASSRRSGRNYGYTF
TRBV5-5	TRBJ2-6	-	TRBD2	TGTACCAGCAGCCGGAGCGGGGCGGCTGGGGCCAACGTCCTGACTTTC	CTSSRSGAAGANVLTF
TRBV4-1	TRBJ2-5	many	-	TGCGCCAGCAGCCAATCAATAGGAAGTCCCGGGGGCTACCAAGAGACCCAGTACTTC	CASSQSIGSPGGYQETQYF
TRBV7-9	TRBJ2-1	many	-	TGTGCCAGCAGCTATACAGGGTCGGTGCAGTTCTTC	CASSYTGSVQFF
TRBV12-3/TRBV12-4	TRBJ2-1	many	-	TGTGCCAGCACCGTGCGTGGGGGAAATGAGCAGTTCTTC	CASTVRGGNEQFF
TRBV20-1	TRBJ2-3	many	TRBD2	TGCAGTGCTAGTGTTAGCGGGGGGGATACGCAGTATTTT	CSASVSGGDTQYF
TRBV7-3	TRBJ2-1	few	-	TGTGCCAGCAGCGCCTTCGGCGGGGTCAGCTCCTACAATGAGCAGTTCTTC	CASSAFGGVSSYNEQFF
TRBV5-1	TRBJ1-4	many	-	TGCGCCAGCAGCTTGGACAGAGCTAATGAAAAACTGTTTTTT	CASSLDRANEKLFF
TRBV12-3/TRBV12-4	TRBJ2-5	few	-	TGTGCCAGCAGCGTACGTGAGGGGGAGACCCAGTACTTC	CASSVREGETQYF
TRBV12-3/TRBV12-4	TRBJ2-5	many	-	TGTGCCAGCAGTCCAATGGGGGCCCAAGAGACCCAGTACTTC	CASSPMGAQETQYF
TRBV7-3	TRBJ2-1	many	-	TGTGCCAGCAGCTTATGGGGGGCGCCGGCCAATGAGCAGTTCTTC	CASSLWGAPANEQFF
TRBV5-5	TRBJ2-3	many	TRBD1	TGTGCCAGCAGCCCTAGGGGGCCGGGAGATACGCAGTATTTT	CASSPRGPGDTQYF
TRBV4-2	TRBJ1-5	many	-	TGTGCCAGCAGCCAAGACCAACAGCGCAGCAATCAGCCCCAGCATTTT	CASSQDQQRSNQPQHF
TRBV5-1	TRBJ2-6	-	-	TGCGCCAGCAGCTTGGAGCCCAGGGTCTCTGGGGCCAACGTCCTGACTTTC	CASSLEPRVSGANVLTF
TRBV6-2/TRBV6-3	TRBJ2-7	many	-	TGTGCCAGCAGTTTAAGTTACTACGAGCAGTACTTC	CASSLSYYEQYF
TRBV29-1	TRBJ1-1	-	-	TGCAGCGTCACCCACGACAGGAACACTGAAGCTTTCTTT	CSVTHDRNTEAFF
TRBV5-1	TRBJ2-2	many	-	TGCGCCAGCAGCGCAAGCCCAGGGGCCCCGAACACCGGGGAGCTGTTTTTT	CASSASPGAPNTGELFF
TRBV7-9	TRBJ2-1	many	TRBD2	TGTGCCAGCAGCTTGCCGGGACTAGCGGGGGCTAATGAGCAGTTCTTC	CASSLPGLAGANEQFF
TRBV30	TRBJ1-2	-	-	TGTGCCTGGAGTGGGGGGCTCGACTATGGCTACACCTTC	CAWSGGLDYGYTF
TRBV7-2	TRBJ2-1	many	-	TGTGCCAGCAGCTTGAGTTGGGGGCCCAATGAGCAGTTCTTC	CASSLSWGPNEQFF
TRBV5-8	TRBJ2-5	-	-	TGTGCCAGCAGCTTAAGGTTCCAGGGGACCCAGTACTTC	CASSLRFQGTQYF
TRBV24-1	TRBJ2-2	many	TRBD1	TGTGCCACCAGTGACCCCGGACAGGGGGCAGCCGGGGAGCTGTTTTTT	CATSDPGQGAAGELFF
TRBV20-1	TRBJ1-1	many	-	TGCAGTGCTAGTAGGTTTGACGGCAACACTGAAGCTTTCTTT	CSASRFDGNTEAFF
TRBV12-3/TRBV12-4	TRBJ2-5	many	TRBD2	TGTGCCAGCAGTTTTACTTCCCCGGGACTAGCCTGGGAGACCCAGTACTTC	CASSFTSPGLAWETQYF
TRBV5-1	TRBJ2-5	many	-	TGCGCCAGCAGCCCGGGGACCGTCCAAGAGACCCAGTACTTC	CASSPGTVQETQYF
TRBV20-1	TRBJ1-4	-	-	TGCAGTGCTAGGGGCAGCCTGAGGCTCGGGGCTCCAAAACTGTTTTTT	CSARGSLRLGAPKLFF
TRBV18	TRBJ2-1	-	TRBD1	TGTGCCAGCTCACCGCCGGGACAGGGGGCCTATGAGCAGTTCTTC	CASSPPGQGAYEQFF
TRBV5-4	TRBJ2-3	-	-	TGTGCCAGCAGCCGGGGGGCAGCAGATACGCAGTATTTT	CASSRGAADTQYF
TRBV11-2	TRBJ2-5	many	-	TGTGCCAGCAGCTTCAACGGGCAGGGGGAGACCCAGTACTTC	CASSFNGQGETQYF
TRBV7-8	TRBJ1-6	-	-	TGTGCCAGCAGCTTCGGGACACCCGAGCGAAGTTCACCCCTCCACTTT	CASSFGTPERSSPLHF
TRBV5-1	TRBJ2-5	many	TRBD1	TGCGCCAGCAGCTGGGGACAGGGAGAGACCCAGTACTTC	CASSWGQGETQYF
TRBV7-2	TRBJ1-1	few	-	TGTGCCAGCAGCAACGCCGGGCGGATTGAAGCTTTCTTT	CASSNAGRIEAFF
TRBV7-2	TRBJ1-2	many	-	TGTGCCAGCAGCCCCCCAGGGTCACAGCGTAACTATGGCTACACCTTC	CASSPPGSQRNYGYTF
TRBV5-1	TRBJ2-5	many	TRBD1	TGCGCCAGCAGCTCAGGGGGCGGGGAGACCCAGTACTTC	CASSSGGGETQYF
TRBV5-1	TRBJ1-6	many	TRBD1	TGCGCCAGCAGCCCGAAGGGGACAGGGGCCTCACCCCTCCACTTT	CASSPKGTGASPLHF
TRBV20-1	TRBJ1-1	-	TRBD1	TGCAGTGCTAGACGGACAGGGATGAACACTGAAGCTTTCTTT	CSARRTGMNTEAFF
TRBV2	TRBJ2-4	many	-	TGTGCCAGCAGCCCCAGGGCCTGGGACAACGAAAACATTCAGTACTTC	CASSPRAWDNENIQYF
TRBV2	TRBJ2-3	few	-	TGTGCCAGCGGGGGGGCCTCACGCACAGATACGCAGTATTTT	CASGGASRTDTQYF
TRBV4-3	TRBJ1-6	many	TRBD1	TGCGCCAGCAGCCAGGTGACAGGGGGAGGGTATAATTCACCCCTCCACTTT	CASSQVTGGGYNSPLHF
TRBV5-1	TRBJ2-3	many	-	TGCGCCAGCAGCTTGCGGGGGACTAGCACAGATACGCAGTATTTT	CASSLRGTSTDTQYF